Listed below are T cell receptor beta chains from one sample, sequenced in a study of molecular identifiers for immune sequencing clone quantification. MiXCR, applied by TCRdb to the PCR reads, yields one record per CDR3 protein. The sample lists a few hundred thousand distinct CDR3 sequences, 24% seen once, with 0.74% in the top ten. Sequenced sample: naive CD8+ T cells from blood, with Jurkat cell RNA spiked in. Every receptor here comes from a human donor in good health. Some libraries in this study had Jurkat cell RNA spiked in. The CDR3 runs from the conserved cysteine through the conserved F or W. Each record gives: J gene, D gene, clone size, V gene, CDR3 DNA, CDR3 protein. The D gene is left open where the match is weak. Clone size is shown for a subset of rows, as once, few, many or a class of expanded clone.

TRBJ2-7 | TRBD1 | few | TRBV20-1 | TGCAGTGCTAGACCGATCCCGGGACAGGGAGGTTACGAGCAGTACTTC | CSARPIPGQGGYEQYF
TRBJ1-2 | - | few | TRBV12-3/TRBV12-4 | TGTGCCAGCAGTCCCACGGTCTGGGGCTACACCTTC | CASSPTVWGYTF
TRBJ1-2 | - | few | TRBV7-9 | TGTGCCAGCAGCTCTTCGCTATACTATGGCTACACCTTC | CASSSSLYYGYTF
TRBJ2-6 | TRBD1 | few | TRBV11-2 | TGTGCCAGCAGCTCCGCCGGGACAGAGGGGATGGGGGCCAACGTCCTGACTTTC | CASSSAGTEGMGANVLTF
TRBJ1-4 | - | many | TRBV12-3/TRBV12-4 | TGTGCCAGCAGTTTAGTCGGGGGTAATGAAAAACTGTTTTTT | CASSLVGGNEKLFF
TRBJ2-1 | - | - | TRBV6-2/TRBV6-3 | TGTGCCAGCAGTTCGGCTAGCGCTTTCAATGAGCAGTTCTTC | CASSSASAFNEQFF
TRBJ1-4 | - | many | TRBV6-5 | TGTGCCAGCAGTTATCTTAAGGAGAATCCCTCTAATGAAAAACTGTTTTTT | CASSYLKENPSNEKLFF
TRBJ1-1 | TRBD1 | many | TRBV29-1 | TGCAGCACCAGGACAGGGGAAACGACTGAAGCTTTCTTT | CSTRTGETTEAFF
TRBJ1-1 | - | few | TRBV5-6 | TGTGCCAGCATGCTAACCTGGACGAACACTGAAGCTTTCTTT | CASMLTWTNTEAFF
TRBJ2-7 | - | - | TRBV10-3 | TGTGCCATCAGTGAAGTGCTCGGCAGCGACTGCGAGCAGTACTTC | CAISEVLGSDCEQYF
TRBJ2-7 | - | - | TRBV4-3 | TGCGCCAGCCGCCAAGTATCGGACCCGCCCTCCGCGCAGTACTTC | CASRQVSDPPSAQYF